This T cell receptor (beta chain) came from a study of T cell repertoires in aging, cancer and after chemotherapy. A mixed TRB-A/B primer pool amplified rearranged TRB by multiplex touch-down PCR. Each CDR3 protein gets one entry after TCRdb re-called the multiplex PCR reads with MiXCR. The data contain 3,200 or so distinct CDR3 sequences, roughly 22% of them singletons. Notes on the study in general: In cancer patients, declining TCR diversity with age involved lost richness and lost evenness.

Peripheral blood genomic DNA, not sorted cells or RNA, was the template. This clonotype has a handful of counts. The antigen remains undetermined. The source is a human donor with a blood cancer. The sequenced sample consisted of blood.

CDR3 nucleotides: TGTGCCAGCAGTTTATGGCAGAACACTGAAGCTTTCTTT. Encoded protein: CASSLWQNTEAFF. V gene TRBV12-3 or TRBV12-4 combines with J gene TRBJ1-1; D gene uncertain. The CDR3 runs to 13 residues. The V end was cut by 2 bases, the J end by 1 base, with 5 bases between.